Following are 6 T cell receptor beta chains from one sample sequenced in a study of T cells after yellow fever vaccination. Each CDR3 protein is one row after TCRdb ran MiXCR on the 5' RACE reads. The table records about 58,000 distinct CDR3 sequences, more than 5.5% of them present only once. The specimen was CD8+ T cells sorted from PBMCs, collected on the day of the first yellow fever vaccination. These receptors all come from a man aged 18 to 29 who received the YFV17D yellow fever vaccine.

This clonotype was detected only a few times. The V and J genes are TRBV20-1 and TRBJ2-7; 7 nucleotides agree with TRBD2. Per germline, CDR1 DFQATT and CDR2 SNEGSKA (reference sequence). The CDR3 is 15 residues long. Trimming cost V 3 bases and J 2 bases; bases outside gene matches: 10. Here the CDR3 DNA reads TGCAGTGCTAGCCCGGACGGGGGGATTACCTACGAGCAGTACTTC. Residues: CSASPDGGITYEQYF.

This clonotype has ten or more counts. The chain has TRBV7-2 and TRBJ2-2, with D unresolved. CDR3 length: 13 amino acids. Germline values: CDR1 SGHTA, CDR2 FQGNSA. V lost 6 bases and J lost 4, with 9 bases in between. CDR3 protein: CASSPSVTGELFF. The CDR3, as DNA: TGTGCCAGCAGTCCATCAGTCACCGGGGAGCTGTTTTTT.

The CDR3 nucleotides are TGTGCCAGCAGGTTTAGAGGATTAGCAGTCGAGCAGTACTTC. It specifies CASRFRGLAVEQYF. This rearrangement joins TRBV4-2 to TRBJ2-7, with D uncertain. Germline assignment: CDR1 LGHNA and CDR2 YNFKEQ. The CDR3 is 14 residues long. Trimming removed 6 bases at V and 6 bases at J, with 18 bases between.

This clonotype was counted ten times or more. This rearrangement joins TRBV5-1 to TRBJ1-6, with TRBD1 matching 8 bases. After removal of 3 bases from V and 2 bases from J, the junction contained 7 bases not matched to a gene. This CDR3 contains 17 residues. Germline V gene sequence: CDR1 SGHRS, CDR2 YFSETQ. CDR3 protein: CASSSGTGGAYNSPLHF. DNA for the CDR3: TGCGCCAGCAGCTCGGGGACAGGAGGCGCCTATAATTCACCCCTCCACTTT. Complete variable domain (other parts from reference TRBV5-1 and TRBJ1-6): KAGVTQTPRYLIKTRGQQVTLSCSPISGHRSVSWYQQTPGQGLQFLFEYFSETQRNKGNFPGRFSGRQFSNSRSEMNVSTLELGDSALYLCASSSGTGGAYNSPLHFGNGTRLTVT.

This clonotype was counted only a few times. This chain uses TRBV12-3 or TRBV12-4 with TRBJ1-2, with D unresolved. V lost 7 bases, J lost 0 bases, and 12 bases lay in between. The CDR3 extends over 14 amino acids. The CDR3 is CASTLGDTNYGYTF. CDR3 nucleotides: TGTGCCAGCACCCTGGGAGACACTAACTATGGCTACACCTTC.

This clonotype has a count of ten or more. The rearrangement uses TRBV12-3 or TRBV12-4 and TRBJ2-1; tentatively, D is TRBD2 (6 bases). Trimming took off 8 bases at V and 8 bases at J, with 7 bases between the two ends. This CDR3 is 10 amino acids long. CDR3 in amino acids: CASGGYEQFF. The DNA for the CDR3 is TGTGCCAGCGGGGGGTATGAGCAGTTCTTC.